A selection of T cell receptor beta chains follows, all from one sample in a study of shared clonotypes between healthy human individuals. Libraries were prepared by immunoSEQ multiplex PCR; TCRdb keeps only in-frame clonotypes and omits some of them. The sample shows some 2 million clones, around 96% of them seen only once. Material: naive CD8+ T cells sorted from blood. Source of these receptors: a man younger than 35 in good health. CDR3s include the opening cysteine and the closing phenylalanine or tryptophan. Fields, in order: J gene, V gene, CDR3 protein.

TRBJ1-2 TRBV10-3 CAISGGGQGVNYGYTF
TRBJ2-4 TRBV27 CASRQGALPNIQYF
TRBJ2-1 TRBV27 CASSLSQGTLMNEQFF
TRBJ2-3 TRBV27 CASSFTGGAADTQYF
TRBJ2-1 TRBV6-5 CASSSRPYNEQFF
TRBJ2-7 TRBV9 CASSGRTGNYEQYF
TRBJ1-2 TRBV13 CASSLGVTEYGYTF
TRBJ2-3 TRBV9 CASSGALGGVSTDTQYF
TRBJ1-2 TRBV30 CAWSVLAEANYGYTF
TRBJ2-3 TRBV4-3 CASSHSGGGSDTQYF
TRBJ2-3 TRBV27 CASSSLFEDTQYF
TRBJ1-2 TRBV13 CASTGGEGRVGYTF
TRBJ2-7 TRBV4-1 CASSGTGWYSNSYEQYF
TRBJ2-3 TRBV7-9 CASSLGGRIPLQDTQYF
TRBJ1-6 TRBV27 CASSLPHSPLHF
TRBJ2-2 TRBV7-3 CASSLRTGVTGELFF